Each of the 18 T cell receptor beta chains below was sequenced from the same sample in a study of cytomegalovirus exposure and HLA in healthy donors. Vbeta (60) and Jbeta (13) primers were used in the PCR. TCRdb's copy holds only in-frame clones and misses some; the assay was immunoSEQ multiplex PCR. The profile shows under 150,000 clones, approximately 80% of them singletons. Sequencing was performed on PBMCs. Source of these receptors: a male donor in good health and CMV-seronegative.

This chain connects TRBV28 to TRBJ1-1; D gene unclear. Per germline, CDR1 MDHEN and CDR2 SYDVKM. The CDR3 extends over 15 amino acids. The V and J ends lost 6 bases and 2 bases respectively, with 16 bases between them. The CDR3 protein is CASRVSRAGNTEAFF. DNA of the CDR3: TGTGCCAGCAGAGTAAGCCGGGCGGGAAACACTGAAGCTTTCTTT.

This clone showed up just once. CDR3 sequence reads: CASSPEATNEKLFF. CDR3 coding DNA: TGCGCCAGCAGCCCCGAGGCAACTAATGAAAAACTGTTTTTT. The chain carries TRBV5-1 and TRBJ1-4; D is unresolved. V was clipped by 4 bases and J by 0 bases, with 7 bases between them. Germline CDR1 reads SGHRS; CDR2 reads YFSETQ. The CDR3 runs 14 residues.

This chain joins TRBV7-2 and TRBJ2-3; TRBD2 agrees at 9 bases. Losses at the gene ends were 5 bases for V and 1 base for J; bases not matched to a gene: 4. The CDR3 extends over 15 amino acids. Germline-derived CDR1 and CDR2 are SGHTA and FQGNSA. The CDR3 reads CASSRGTSRTDTQYF. DNA of the CDR3: TGTGCCAGCAGCCGCGGGACTAGCCGCACAGATACGCAGTATTTT.

J is TRBJ2-4 and V is TRBV2; D gene uncertain. The CDR3 sequence is 15 residues long. Germline V gives CDR1 SNHLY, CDR2 FYNNEI. The ends were cut back, 6 bases at V and 0 bases at J, with 12 bases in the middle. This chain's CDR3 is CASRGEILAKNIQYF. The CDR3 DNA follows: TGTGCCAGCAGGGGCGAGATACTAGCCAAAAACATTCAGTACTTC.

This chain joins TRBV30 and TRBJ2-7, with 9 positions matching TRBD1. Germline V CDR1 and CDR2: GTSNPN, SVGIG (reference sequence). V lost 2 bases, J lost 4 bases, and 6 bases stayed unmatched. This CDR3 is 14 amino acids long. The CDR3 spells CAWSSFGQGYEQYF. In nucleotides, the CDR3 is TGTGCCTGGAGTTCGTTTGGACAGGGGTACGAGCAGTACTTC.

V and J are TRBV7-2 and TRBJ2-1; D perhaps matches TRBD1 (6 bases). Germline V gene data show CDR1 as SGHTA and CDR2 as FQGNSA. CDR3 length equals 13 residues. Trimming shortened V by 1 base and J by 7 bases, and 8 bases separated the two germline ends. The CDR3 is CASSLGGGNEQFF. The CDR3 DNA is TGTGCCAGCAGCTTAGGAGGGGGTAATGAGCAGTTCTTC. Based on the CDR3 plus reference TRBV7-2 and TRBJ2-1, the full variable domain is GAGVSQSPSNKVTEKGKDVELRCDPISGHTALYWYRQSLGQGLEFLIYFQGNSAPDKSGLPSDRFSAERTGGSVSTLTIQRTQQEDSAVYLCASSLGGGNEQFFGPGTRLTVL.

The chain joins TRBV5-1 to TRBJ2-1; tentatively, D is TRBD2 (5 bases). Germline V gene sequence: CDR1 SGHRS, CDR2 YFSETQ. The CDR3 length is 14 residues. Deletions cut 0 bases from V and 8 bases from J, with 12 bases between. This CDR3 is CASSLVAGTDEQFF. The CDR3 DNA sequence: TGCGCCAGCAGCTTGGTGGCGGGTACGGATGAGCAGTTCTTC.

The chain carries TRBV11-2 and TRBJ2-1, with D unclear. Per germline, CDR1 SGHAT and CDR2 FQNNGV. V was trimmed by 1 base and J by 7 bases, leaving 14 bases between them. CDR3 size: 15 residues. The CDR3 coding sequence is TGTGCCAGCAGCTTAGGGGCCAGGTTTACGAATGAGCAGTTCTTC. It translates to CASSLGARFTNEQFF.

The J gene is TRBJ2-1, the V gene TRBV19, with 10 nucleotides matching TRBD2. Germline V CDR1 and CDR2: LNHDA, SQIVND (reference sequence). Unmatched junction bases numbered 1, after V lost 2 bases and J lost 9 bases. The CDR3 is 13 amino acids. The CDR3 is CASSILAGVEQFF. In DNA, the CDR3 is TGTGCCAGTAGTATACTAGCGGGGGTTGAGCAGTTCTTC.

The chain has TRBV7-2 and TRBJ1-1, with a possible D match to TRBD1 (6 bases). This CDR3 spans 14 amino acids. Germline lookup yields CDR1 SGHTA and CDR2 FQGNSA. Between the trimmed V and J ends, which lost 2 bases and 8 bases, there was a span of 15 bases. The CDR3 DNA reads TGTGCCAGCAGCTTAAGTTCTGGACAGACGGAAGCTTTCTTT. It yields the protein CASSLSSGQTEAFF. Variable domain in full (rest from reference TRBV7-2 and TRBJ1-1): GAGVSQSPSNKVTEKGKDVELRCDPISGHTALYWYRQSLGQGLEFLIYFQGNSAPDKSGLPSDRFSAERTGGSVSTLTIQRTQQEDSAVYLCASSLSSGQTEAFFGQGTRLTVV.

The chain uses TRBV7-9 and TRBJ1-6, with a weak D call TRBD1 (5 bases). Germline CDR1 reads SEHNR; CDR2 reads FQNEAQ (reference sequence). This CDR3 is 12 amino acids long. Deletions cut 3 bases from V and 14 bases from J, with 11 bases between. As DNA, the CDR3 is TGTGCCAGCAGCTTGGGAGGGGCAGCCCTCCACTTT. It encodes CASSLGGAALHF.

V gene TRBV5-1 combines with J gene TRBJ1-1; TRBD1 aligns across 9 bases. CDR1 and CDR2 from the germline V gene are SGHRS and YFSETQ. V shed 7 bases, J shed 6 bases, and the junction held 7 bases outside the gene matches. The CDR3 is 13 residues long. The CDR3 nucleotides read TGCGCCAGCTCTCGGACAGGGGAGGCTGAAGCTTTCTTT. It is translated as CASSRTGEAEAFF. The complete variable domain, with remaining parts taken from reference TRBV5-1 and TRBJ1-1, reads KAGVTQTPRYLIKTRGQQVTLSCSPISGHRSVSWYQQTPGQGLQFLFEYFSETQRNKGNFPGRFSGRQFSNSRSEMNVSTLELGDSALYLCASSRTGEAEAFFGQGTRLTVV.

This CDR3 reads CASSSATVVYNSPLHF. The CDR3 region has the DNA TGTGCCAGCAGTTCGGCCACAGTTGTCTATAATTCACCCCTCCACTTT. This rearrangement joins TRBV28 to TRBJ1-6; unclear D gene. The CDR3 sequence is 16 residues long. The V and J ends lost 4 bases and 3 bases respectively, with 13 bases between them. Germline CDR1 reads MDHEN; CDR2 reads SYDVKM.

The rearrangement uses TRBV5-1 and TRBJ2-1; TRBD2 matches at 7 bases. The germline gives CDR1 SGHRS, CDR2 YFSETQ. Losses at the gene ends were 3 bases for V and 0 bases for J; bases not matched to a gene: 9. The CDR3 sequence is 17 residues long. The CDR3 region is CASSWALGGVSYNEQFF. In DNA, the CDR3 is TGCGCCAGCAGCTGGGCGTTGGGGGGGGTCTCCTACAATGAGCAGTTCTTC. Full variable domain (outside the CDR3, taken from reference TRBV5-1 and TRBJ2-1): KAGVTQTPRYLIKTRGQQVTLSCSPISGHRSVSWYQQTPGQGLQFLFEYFSETQRNKGNFPGRFSGRQFSNSRSEMNVSTLELGDSALYLCASSWALGGVSYNEQFFGPGTRLTVL.

This chain joins TRBV5-1 and TRBJ2-5; the D is unclear. The germline V gene encodes CDR1 SGHRS and CDR2 YFSETQ. Trimming stripped 6 bases from V and 0 bases from J, with 6 bases between. The CDR3 loop spans 12 amino acids. CDR3 protein: CASMSDQETQYF. The CDR3 DNA reads TGCGCCAGCATGTCAGACCAAGAGACCCAGTACTTC.

The chain combines TRBV5-1 with TRBJ2-3; tentative D call: TRBD1 (5 bases). V shed 2 bases and J shed 1 base, with 5 bases lying between them. CDR3 length: 13 amino acids. Germline values: CDR1 SGHRS, CDR2 YFSETQ. The CDR3 loop reads CASSLQGTDTQYF. For the CDR3, the DNA is TGCGCCAGCAGCTTACAGGGCACAGATACGCAGTATTTT.

V is TRBV10-3 and J is TRBJ1-2, with 8 bases lining up with TRBD1. CDR3 length equals 16 residues. V trimming: 6 bases; J trimming: 5 bases; junction bases outside the gene matches: 14. The germline gives CDR1 ENHRY, CDR2 SYGVKD. The CDR3 is CAIRPVGQGSVYGYTF. The CDR3 coding sequence is TGTGCCATCAGGCCCGTCGGACAGGGTTCTGTGTATGGCTACACCTTC.

The chain has TRBV9 and TRBJ1-6; perhaps TRBD1 as D (5 bases). This CDR3 comprises 14 residues. V gave up 1 base and J gave up 9 bases, with 11 bases separating them. Germline V CDR1 and CDR2: SGDLS, YYNGEE. CDR3 in amino acids: CASSVRDGSSPLHF. As DNA, the CDR3 is TGTGCCAGCAGCGTAAGGGACGGGAGTTCACCCCTCCACTTT.